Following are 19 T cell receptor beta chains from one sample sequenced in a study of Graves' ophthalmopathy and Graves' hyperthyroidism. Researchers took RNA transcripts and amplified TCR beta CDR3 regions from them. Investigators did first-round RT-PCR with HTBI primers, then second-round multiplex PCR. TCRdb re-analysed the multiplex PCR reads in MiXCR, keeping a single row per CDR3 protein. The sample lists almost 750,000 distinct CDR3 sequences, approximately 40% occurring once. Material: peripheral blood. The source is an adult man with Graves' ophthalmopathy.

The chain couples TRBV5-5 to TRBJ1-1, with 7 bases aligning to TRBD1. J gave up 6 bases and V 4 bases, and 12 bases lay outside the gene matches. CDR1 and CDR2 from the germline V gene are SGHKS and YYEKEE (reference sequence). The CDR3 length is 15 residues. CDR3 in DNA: TGTGCCAGCAGCCCTGTAGGTCAGGGGGTCCCTGAAGCTTTCTTT. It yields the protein CASSPVGQGVPEAFF.

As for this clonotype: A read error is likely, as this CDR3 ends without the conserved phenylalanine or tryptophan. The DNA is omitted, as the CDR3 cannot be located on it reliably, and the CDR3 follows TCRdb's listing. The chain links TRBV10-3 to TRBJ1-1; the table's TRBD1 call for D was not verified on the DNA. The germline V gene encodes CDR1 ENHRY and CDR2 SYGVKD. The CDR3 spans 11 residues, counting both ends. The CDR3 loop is CAISEDGQGRR.

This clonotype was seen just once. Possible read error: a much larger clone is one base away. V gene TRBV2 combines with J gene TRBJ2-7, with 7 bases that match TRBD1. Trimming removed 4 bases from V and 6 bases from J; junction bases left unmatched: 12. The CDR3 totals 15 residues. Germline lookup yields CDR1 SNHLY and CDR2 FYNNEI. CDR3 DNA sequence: TGTGCCAGCAGTGGAGACGGGACAGCTCGTTTCGAGCAGTACTTC. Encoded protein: CASSGDGTARFEQYF.

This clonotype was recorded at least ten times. The CDR3 sequence: CASSAIGGGFNSPLHF. CDR3 nucleotides: TGTGCCAGCTCAGCGATAGGAGGGGGCTTTAATTCACCCCTCCACTTT. The chain uses TRBV7-3 and TRBJ1-6, with 7 bases that match TRBD1. This CDR3 has 16 residues. Germline loops: CDR1 SGHTA, CDR2 FQGTGA. V shed 8 bases and J 6 bases; nucleotides not matched to a gene: 13.

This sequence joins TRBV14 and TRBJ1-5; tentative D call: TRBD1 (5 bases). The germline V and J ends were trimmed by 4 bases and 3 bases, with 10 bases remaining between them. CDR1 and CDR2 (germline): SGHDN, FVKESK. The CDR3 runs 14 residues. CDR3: CASSRDSYNQPQHF. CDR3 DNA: TGTGCCAGCAGCCGCGACAGTTACAATCAGCCCCAGCATTTT.

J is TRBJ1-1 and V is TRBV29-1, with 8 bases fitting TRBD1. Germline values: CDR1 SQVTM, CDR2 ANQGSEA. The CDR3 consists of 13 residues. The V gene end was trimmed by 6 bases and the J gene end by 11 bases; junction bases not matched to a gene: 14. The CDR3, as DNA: TGCAGCGTCAATGGACAGGGCGTACCTACGGCTTTCTTT. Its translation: CSVNGQGVPTAFF.

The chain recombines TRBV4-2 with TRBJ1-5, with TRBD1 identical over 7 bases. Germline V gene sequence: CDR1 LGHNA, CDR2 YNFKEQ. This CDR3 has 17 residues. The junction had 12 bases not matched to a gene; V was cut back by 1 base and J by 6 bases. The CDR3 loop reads CASSQGAGQVDFQPQHF. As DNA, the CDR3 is TGTGCCAGCAGCCAAGGGGCAGGACAGGTGGATTTTCAGCCCCAGCATTTT.

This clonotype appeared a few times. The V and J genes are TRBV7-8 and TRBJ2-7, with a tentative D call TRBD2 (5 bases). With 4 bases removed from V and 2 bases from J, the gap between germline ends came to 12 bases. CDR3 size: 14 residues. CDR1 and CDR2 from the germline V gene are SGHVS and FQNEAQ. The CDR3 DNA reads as TGTGCCAGCAGCTCGTGGGAGATAGCCTACGAGCAGTACTTC. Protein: CASSSWEIAYEQYF.

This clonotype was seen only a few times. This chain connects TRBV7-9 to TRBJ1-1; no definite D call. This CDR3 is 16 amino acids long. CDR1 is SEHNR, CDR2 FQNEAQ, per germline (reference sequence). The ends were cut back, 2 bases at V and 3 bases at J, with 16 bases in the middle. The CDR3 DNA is TGTGCCAGCAGCTTACCCCTACACCCTATGGACACTGAAGCTTTCTTT. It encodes CASSLPLHPMDTEAFF.

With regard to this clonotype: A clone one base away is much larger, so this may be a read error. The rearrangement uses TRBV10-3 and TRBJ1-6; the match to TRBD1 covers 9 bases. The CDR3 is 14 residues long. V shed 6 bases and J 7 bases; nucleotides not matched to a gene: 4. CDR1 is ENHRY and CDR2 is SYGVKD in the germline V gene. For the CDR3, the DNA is TGTGCCATCAGCGCGGGGACAGGGAATTCACCCCTCCACTTT. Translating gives CAISAGTGNSPLHF.

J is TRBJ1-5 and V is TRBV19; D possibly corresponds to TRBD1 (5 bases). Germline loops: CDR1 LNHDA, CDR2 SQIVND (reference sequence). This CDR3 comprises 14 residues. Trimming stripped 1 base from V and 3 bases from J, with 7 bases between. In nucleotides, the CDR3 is TGTGCCAGTAGTATAGGGGGCATCAATCAGCCCCAGCATTTT. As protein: CASSIGGINQPQHF.

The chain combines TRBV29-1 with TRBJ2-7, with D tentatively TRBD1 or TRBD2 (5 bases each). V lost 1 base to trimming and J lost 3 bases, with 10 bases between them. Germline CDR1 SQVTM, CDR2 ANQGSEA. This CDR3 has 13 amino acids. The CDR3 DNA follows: TGCAGCGTTGAAGGTCGGGACCTCTACGAGCAGTACTTC. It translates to CSVEGRDLYEQYF.

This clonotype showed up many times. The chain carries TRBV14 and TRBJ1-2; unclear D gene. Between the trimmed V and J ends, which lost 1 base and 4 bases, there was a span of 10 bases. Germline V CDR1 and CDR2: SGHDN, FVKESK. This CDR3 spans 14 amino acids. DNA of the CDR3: TGTGCCAGCAGCCAAGCCGGAAGTGGCTATGGCTACACCTTC. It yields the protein CASSQAGSGYGYTF.

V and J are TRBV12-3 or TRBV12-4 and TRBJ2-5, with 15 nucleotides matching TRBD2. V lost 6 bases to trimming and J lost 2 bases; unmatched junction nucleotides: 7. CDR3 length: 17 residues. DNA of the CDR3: TGTGCCAGCAGCACCGGGACTAGCGGGGGGATACAAGAGACCCAGTACTTC. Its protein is CASSTGTSGGIQETQYF.

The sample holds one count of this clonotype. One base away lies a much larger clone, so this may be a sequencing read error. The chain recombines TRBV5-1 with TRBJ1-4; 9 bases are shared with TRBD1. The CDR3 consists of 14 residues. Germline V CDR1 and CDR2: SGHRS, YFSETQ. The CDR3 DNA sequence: TGCGCCAGCAGAGAGACAGGGGGTGAGGAAAAACTGTCTTTT. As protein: CASRETGGEEKLSF.

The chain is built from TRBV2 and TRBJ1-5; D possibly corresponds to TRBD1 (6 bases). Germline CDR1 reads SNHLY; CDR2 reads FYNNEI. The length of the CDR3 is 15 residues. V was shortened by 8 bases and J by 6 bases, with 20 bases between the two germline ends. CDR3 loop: CASCAGRQERQPQHF. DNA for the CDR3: TGTGCCAGCTGTGCAGGCCGACAGGAGCGTCAGCCCCAGCATTTT.

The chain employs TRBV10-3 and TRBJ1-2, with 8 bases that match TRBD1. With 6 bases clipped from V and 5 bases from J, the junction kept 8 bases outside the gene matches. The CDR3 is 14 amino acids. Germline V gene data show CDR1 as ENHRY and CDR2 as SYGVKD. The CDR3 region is CAISQDRADYGYTF. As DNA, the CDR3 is TGTGCCATCAGCCAGGACAGGGCGGATTATGGCTACACCTTC.

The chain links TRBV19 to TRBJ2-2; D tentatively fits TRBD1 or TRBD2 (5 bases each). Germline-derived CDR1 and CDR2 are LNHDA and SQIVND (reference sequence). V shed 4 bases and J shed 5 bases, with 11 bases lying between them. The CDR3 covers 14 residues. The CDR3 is CASSTLGRTGELFF. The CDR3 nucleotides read TGTGCCAGTAGTACTTTGGGACGAACCGGGGAGCTGTTTTTT.

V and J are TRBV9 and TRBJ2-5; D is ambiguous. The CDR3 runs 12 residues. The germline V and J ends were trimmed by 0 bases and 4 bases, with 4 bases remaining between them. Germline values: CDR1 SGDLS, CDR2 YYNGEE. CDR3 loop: CASSVDLETQYF. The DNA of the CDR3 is TGTGCCAGCAGCGTAGATTTAGAGACCCAGTACTTC.